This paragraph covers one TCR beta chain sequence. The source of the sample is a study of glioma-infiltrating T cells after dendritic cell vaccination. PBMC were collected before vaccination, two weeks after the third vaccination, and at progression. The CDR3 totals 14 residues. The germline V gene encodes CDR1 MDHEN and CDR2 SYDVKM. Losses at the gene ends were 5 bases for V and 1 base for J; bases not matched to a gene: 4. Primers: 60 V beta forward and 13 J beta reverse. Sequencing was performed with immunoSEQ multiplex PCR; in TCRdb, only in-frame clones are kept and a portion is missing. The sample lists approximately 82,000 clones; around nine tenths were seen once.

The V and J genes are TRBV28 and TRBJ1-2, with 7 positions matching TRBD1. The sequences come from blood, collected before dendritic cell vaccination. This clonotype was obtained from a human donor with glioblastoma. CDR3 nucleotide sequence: TGTGCCAGCAGTGGGACAGAGGATAACTATGGCTACACCTTC. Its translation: CASSGTEDNYGYTF.